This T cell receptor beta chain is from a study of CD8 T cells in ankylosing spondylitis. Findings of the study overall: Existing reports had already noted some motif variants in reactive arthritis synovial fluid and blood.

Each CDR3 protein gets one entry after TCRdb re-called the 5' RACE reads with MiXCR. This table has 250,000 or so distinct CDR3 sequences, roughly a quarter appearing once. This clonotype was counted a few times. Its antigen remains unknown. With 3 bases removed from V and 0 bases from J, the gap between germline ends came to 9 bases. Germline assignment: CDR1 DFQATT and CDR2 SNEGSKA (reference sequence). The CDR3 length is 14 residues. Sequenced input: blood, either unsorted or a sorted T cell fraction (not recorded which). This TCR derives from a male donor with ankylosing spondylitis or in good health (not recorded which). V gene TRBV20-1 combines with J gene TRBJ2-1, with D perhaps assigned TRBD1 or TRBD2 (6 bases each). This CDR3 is CSASRGPSYNEQFF. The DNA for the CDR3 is TGCAGTGCTAGCCGGGGGCCCTCCTACAATGAGCAGTTCTTC.